The 9 T cell receptor beta chains reported below all come from one sample, sequenced in a study of monozygotic twins with inflammatory bowel disease (dated by TCRdb to between 2018 and 2020). The library was made by 5' RACE. Reads for this sample came from an Illumina HiSeq 2500. TCRdb reanalyzed the reads, keeping one entry per CDR3 protein sequence and omitting DNA. This sample's records show 200,000 to 250,000 distinct CDR3 sequences. Jointly, the top ten make up less than 2% of the sample. The sequenced sample consisted of blood. The receptors were sampled from a human donor with ulcerative colitis or Crohn's disease, or a healthy co-twin of an affected twin (not recorded which).

This chain connects TRBV3-1 to TRBJ2-3; TCRdb calls TRBD1, which cannot be checked without DNA. The CDR3 length is 13 residues. Per the germline V gene, CDR1 is LGHDT and CDR2 is YNNKEL (reference sequence). CDR3: CASSHPTGQTQYF.

V is TRBV20-1 and J is TRBJ2-5; with no DNA, the TCRdb D assignment of TRBD1 cannot be verified. This CDR3 has 13 amino acids. The germline CDR1 and CDR2 sequences are DFQATT and SNEGSKA (reference sequence). CDR3 protein: CSASHREGETQYF.

The V gene is TRBV7-2, the J gene TRBJ2-7; absent DNA, TCRdb's TRBD1 call cannot be checked. The germline CDR1 and CDR2 sequences are SGHTA and FQGNSA. This CDR3 comprises 14 residues. The chain's CDR3 is CASSRTGLLKEQYF. Full variable domain (rest looked up from reference TRBV7-2 and TRBJ2-7): GAGVSQSPSNKVTEKGKDVELRCDPISGHTALYWYRQSLGQGLEFLIYFQGNSAPDKSGLPSDRFSAERTGGSVSTLTIQRTQQEDSAVYLCASSRTGLLKEQYFGPGTRLTVT.

The chain employs TRBV7-2 and TRBJ2-3; TCRdb lists TRBD2, though no DNA is available to test this call. The CDR3 contains 17 residues. CDR1 is SGHTA, CDR2 FQGNSA, per germline. CDR3 sequence reads: CASSLTSGGAATDTQYF.

The V call is TRBV6-5, the J call TRBJ1-2; the TRBD1 assignment by TCRdb is unverifiable without DNA. The CDR3 is 15 residues long. Germline V gives CDR1 MNHEY, CDR2 SVGAGI. The CDR3 here is CASSLMTGTAYGYTF.

The rearrangement uses TRBV20-1 and TRBJ1-1; TCRdb picks TRBD1, but there is no DNA to check that call. CDR3 length: 16 residues. Germline V gene data show CDR1 as DFQATT and CDR2 as SNEGSKA (reference sequence). CDR3: CSARVFPGRVPTEAFF.

CDR3 protein: CASRPTGTVSPLHF. The J gene is TRBJ1-6, the V gene TRBV12-3 or TRBV12-4; TCRdb's assignment of TRBD1 cannot be checked, as there is no DNA. This CDR3 is built from 14 residues.

The V call is TRBV19, the J call TRBJ1-2. This CDR3 is built from 13 residues. Looked up from germline, CDR1 is LNHDA and CDR2 is SQIVND (reference sequence). CDR3 loop: CASSIGRTRGYTF.

The chain couples TRBV7-9 to TRBJ1-4; TCRdb proposes TRBD1, but this gene call is untestable without DNA. Germline values: CDR1 SEHNR, CDR2 FQNEAQ (reference sequence). The length of the CDR3 is 17 residues. The CDR3 spells CASSLGAGAAPNEKLFF.